This T cell receptor (beta chain) stems from a study of blood T cell repertoires in COVID-19. About the research overall: PBMCs, B-cell-depleted T cells, or T cells provided the cDNA or gDNA that made up the material.

Sequencing was performed with immunoSEQ multiplex PCR; in TCRdb, only in-frame clones are kept and a portion is missing. Of about 220,000 clones listed, over 70% are singletons. CDR1 LNHDA and CDR2 SQIVND come from the germline V gene (reference sequence). The CDR3 is made up of 18 amino acids. Trimming pared 5 bases from V and 4 bases from J, leaving 24 bases between. The chain employs TRBV19 and TRBJ2-1; D perhaps matches TRBD2 (7 bases). The clonotype comes from a woman in her seventies with acute or convalescent COVID-19. The source material was peripheral blood. The CDR3 reads CASSSRGGSGRRYNEQFF. The CDR3 bases are TGTGCCAGTAGTTCTAGGGGGGGCTCCGGCCGTCGGTACAATGAGCAGTTCTTC.